The 30 T cell receptor beta chains below come from one sample, sequenced in a study of beta chain features in type 1 diabetes. The authors reverse transcribed all of the isolated RNA, so sequencing captured expressed TCRB transcripts. Sequencing was performed with immunoSEQ multiplex PCR; in TCRdb, only in-frame clones are kept and a portion is missing. There are fewer than 250,000 clones in the sample; 68% occur only once, and about 0.05% lies in the top ten. The sequenced material came from naive CD4+ T cells from blood. The receptor source for this set is a man between 25 and 39 years old in good health.

The V call is TRBV2, the J call TRBJ1-1; perhaps TRBD1 as D (5 bases). The ends were cut back, 6 bases at V and 0 bases at J, with 8 bases in the middle. Germline V gene sequence: CDR1 SNHLY, CDR2 FYNNEI. The CDR3 sequence is 13 residues long. CDR3 DNA sequence: TGTGCCAGCAGGACAGACATGAACACTGAAGCTTTCTTT. Encoded protein: CASRTDMNTEAFF.

The gene calls are TRBV30 and TRBJ2-5; TRBD1 matches 7 bases. The trim removed 5 bases at V and 10 bases at J, leaving 13 bases unmatched. This CDR3 has 13 residues. Germline V gene lookup returns CDR1 GTSNPN and CDR2 SVGIG (reference sequence). In DNA form, the CDR3 reads TGTGCCTGGGGATCTGGGACAGTTAGTTTCCAGTACTTC. It yields the protein CAWGSGTVSFQYF.

V gene TRBV29-1 combines with J gene TRBJ2-7; 7 nucleotides match TRBD1. Germline V CDR1 and CDR2: SQVTM, ANQGSEA. CDR3 length: 12 amino acids. Losses at the gene ends were 4 bases for V and 2 bases for J; bases not matched to a gene: 2. CDR3 nucleotides: TGCAGCGTTGTCACAGGGGCCTACGAGCAGTACTTC. Translation gives CSVVTGAYEQYF.

V usage is TRBV5-1 and J usage is TRBJ2-1, with 11 bases fitting TRBD2. J was trimmed by 0 bases and V by 4 bases; bases with no gene match: 6. The CDR3 has 17 amino acids. Germline CDR1 is SGHRS and CDR2 is YFSETQ. Here the CDR3 DNA reads TGCGCCAGCAGCGGGGGGACTAGCGGAACCTCCTACAATGAGCAGTTCTTC. This gives the protein CASSGGTSGTSYNEQFF.

DNA of the CDR3: TGTGCCAGCAGCTCCCTACAGGGTTCCGGGGAGCTGTTTTTT. Amino acid sequence: CASSSLQGSGELFF. The chain couples TRBV7-2 to TRBJ2-2; a weak D match, TRBD1 (6 bases). Germline V gene sequence: CDR1 SGHTA, CDR2 FQGNSA. Between the trimmed V and J ends, which lost 4 bases and 6 bases, there was a span of 12 bases. The CDR3 extends over 14 amino acids.

This sequence joins TRBV18 and TRBJ2-1; unclear D gene. The germline CDR1 and CDR2 sequences are KGHSH and LQKENI. The CDR3 has 12 amino acids. The V gene lost 1 base and the J gene lost 8 bases, with 6 bases spanning the gap. CDR3 sequence: CASSPRSDEQFF. The CDR3 region has the DNA TGTGCCAGCTCACCACGGTCGGATGAGCAGTTCTTC.

The V gene is TRBV30, the J gene TRBJ1-1; a possible D gene is TRBD1 (5 bases). The CDR3 has 14 residues. CDR1 and CDR2 from the germline V gene are GTSNPN and SVGIG (reference sequence). V dropped 3 bases and J dropped 6 bases, with 17 bases sitting between them. The CDR3 DNA follows: TGTGCCTGGAGCTCGGGGCGCCGAGTTGCTGAAGCTTTCTTT. Translating gives CAWSSGRRVAEAFF.

The chain couples TRBV29-1 to TRBJ2-1, with unresolved D. This CDR3 has 14 amino acids. Trimming removed 3 bases at V and 7 bases at J, with 16 bases between. Germline V gene lookup returns CDR1 SQVTM and CDR2 ANQGSEA. CDR3 sequence: CSVESDATLNEQFF. The CDR3 DNA reads as TGCAGCGTTGAGTCAGATGCGACGTTGAATGAGCAGTTCTTC.

In DNA, the CDR3 is TGTGCCATCAGTGATTGGACTTCTCTTTCCTACGAGCAGTACTTC. The encoded protein is CAISDWTSLSYEQYF. V and J are TRBV10-3 and TRBJ2-7; D might be TRBD2 (5 bases). The CDR3 length is 15 residues. The germline V and J ends were trimmed by 3 bases and 1 base, with 13 bases remaining between them. CDR1 is ENHRY and CDR2 is SYGVKD in the germline V gene.

CDR3 nucleotide sequence: TGTGCCTGGAGTTTGGATTCTGGAAACACCATATATTTT. Its translation: CAWSLDSGNTIYF. This chain links TRBV30 with TRBJ1-3; D not certain. This CDR3 comprises 13 residues. Trimming cost V 2 bases and J 1 base, with 6 bases left between them. Germline-derived CDR1 and CDR2 are GTSNPN and SVGIG (reference sequence).

The V gene is TRBV18, the J gene TRBJ2-7, with D tentatively TRBD1 (6 bases). The CDR3 covers 15 residues. Germline values: CDR1 KGHSH, CDR2 LQKENI. V shed 5 bases and J shed 2 bases, with 16 bases lying between them. CDR3 sequence (DNA): TGTGCCAGCTCAACATACAGGGACGGGGCCTACGAGCAGTACTTC. Its translation: CASSTYRDGAYEQYF.

The V call is TRBV25-1, the J call TRBJ1-6, with D hard to call. Germline assignment: CDR1 MGHDK and CDR2 SYGVNS. V dropped 0 bases and J dropped 8 bases, with 8 bases sitting between them. The CDR3 covers 14 residues. This CDR3 reads CASSEYHEYSPLHF. Written as DNA, the CDR3 is TGTGCCAGCAGTGAATATCACGAGTATTCACCCCTCCACTTT. Full variable domain (rest looked up from reference TRBV25-1 and TRBJ1-6): EADIYQTPRYLVIGTGKKITLECSQTMGHDKMYWYQQDPGMELHLIHYSYGVNSTEKGDLSSESTVSRIRTEHFPLTLESARPSHTSQYLCASSEYHEYSPLHFGNGTRLTVT.

This rearrangement joins TRBV29-1 to TRBJ2-5, with D possibly being TRBD2 (5 bases). The DNA end lines up better with TRBJ2-7; the J call may be wrong. In germline, CDR1 is SQVTM, CDR2 ANQGSEA. This CDR3 comprises 13 residues. The CDR3 region is CSVVASRPYEQYF. CDR3 coding DNA: TGCAGCGTTGTAGCTAGCAGGCCCTACGAGCAGTACTTC.

There are a few counts of this clone. V is TRBV10-3 and J is TRBJ2-7, with D maybe TRBD1 (6 bases). The CDR3 runs to 12 residues. Germline V gene lookup returns CDR1 ENHRY and CDR2 SYGVKD. Trimming shortened V by 6 bases and J by 2 bases, and 8 bases separated the two germline ends. CDR3 DNA sequence: TGTGCCATCAGCCAGGGGACCTACGAGCAGTACTTC. It yields the protein CAISQGTYEQYF.

V is TRBV30 and J is TRBJ2-7; no clear D gene. The CDR3 spans 11 residues. V lost 1 base, J lost 4 bases, and 5 bases lay in between. CDR1 and CDR2 (germline): GTSNPN, SVGIG (reference sequence). The CDR3 sequence: CAWSDGYEQYF. The CDR3 nucleotides are TGTGCCTGGAGTGACGGTTACGAGCAGTACTTC. Based on the CDR3 plus reference TRBV30 and TRBJ2-7, the full variable domain is SQTIHQWPATLVQPVGSPLSLECTVEGTSNPNLYWYRQAAGRGLQLLFYSVGIGQISSEVPQNLSASRPQDRQFILSSKKLLLSDSGFYLCAWSDGYEQYFGPGTRLTVT.

V usage is TRBV29-1 and J usage is TRBJ2-7; 7 bases are shared with TRBD1. Germline assignment: CDR1 SQVTM and CDR2 ANQGSEA. This CDR3 has 16 residues. Trimming cost V 6 bases and J 5 bases; bases outside gene matches: 19. CDR3 loop: CSVSSMTGLGSDEQYF. In nucleotides, the CDR3 is TGCAGCGTCTCCTCCATGACAGGGTTGGGGTCGGACGAGCAGTACTTC.

This chain joins TRBV29-1 and TRBJ2-1, with TRBD1 as a possible D gene (6 bases). V was trimmed by 6 bases and J by 4 bases, leaving 13 bases between them. Germline-derived CDR1 and CDR2 are SQVTM and ANQGSEA. The length of the CDR3 is 13 residues. Here the CDR3 DNA reads TGCAGCGTCGTCCGGGACACATACAATGAGCAGTTCTTC. It yields the protein CSVVRDTYNEQFF.

V is TRBV18 and J is TRBJ2-7; tentatively, D is TRBD1 (5 bases). Germline V CDR1 and CDR2: KGHSH, LQKENI. This CDR3 is built from 15 residues. Trimming removed 1 base at V and 2 bases at J, with 12 bases between. The CDR3 region has the DNA TGTGCCAGCTCACCACAGGGGTATGGCGCCTACGAGCAGTACTTC. It specifies CASSPQGYGAYEQYF.

The chain recombines TRBV28 with TRBJ2-3; 13 bases line up with TRBD2. This CDR3 is 16 amino acids long. CDR1 and CDR2 from the germline V gene are MDHEN and SYDVKM. V was pared by 5 bases and J by 1 base, with 3 bases of the junction left unmatched. The CDR3 DNA reads as TGTGCCAGCAGTACCGGACTAGCGGGAGGCACAGATACGCAGTATTTT. This gives the protein CASSTGLAGGTDTQYF.

The V call is TRBV9, the J call TRBJ1-2; a weak D match, TRBD1 (5 bases). V gave up 4 bases and J gave up 2 bases, with 15 bases separating them. Germline CDR1 and CDR2: SGDLS and YYNGEE. CDR3 length: 15 amino acids. The CDR3 DNA reads TGTGCCAGCAGCAAGGGGCAGCTTTTCAACTATGGCTACACCTTC. Protein sequence: CASSKGQLFNYGYTF.

This chain links TRBV30 with TRBJ1-5; D is undetermined. CDR1 and CDR2 from the germline V gene are GTSNPN and SVGIG (reference sequence). V lost 8 bases and J 2 bases, leaving 16 bases between the germline ends. The length of the CDR3 is 14 residues. DNA of the CDR3: TGTGCCCGATCGGAGGGAGGCGGCAATCAGCCCCAGCATTTT. Translated: CARSEGGGNQPQHF.

This sequence joins TRBV5-1 and TRBJ2-1; tentatively, D is TRBD2 (5 bases). This CDR3 is 15 amino acids long. V lost 7 bases and J 0 bases, leaving 14 bases between the germline ends. Germline CDR1 reads SGHRS; CDR2 reads YFSETQ. The CDR3 DNA follows: TGCGCCAGCTGCGAAACGGGAAACTCCTACAATGAGCAGTTCTTC. This codes for CASCETGNSYNEQFF.

The rearrangement joins TRBV30 to TRBJ1-5; maybe TRBD1 (6 bases). Germline values: CDR1 GTSNPN, CDR2 SVGIG (reference sequence). This CDR3 is 12 amino acids long. V gave up 4 bases and J gave up 4 bases, with 8 bases separating them. In DNA, the CDR3 is TGTGCCTGGAAACAGGGTAATCAGCCCCAGCATTTT. It translates to CAWKQGNQPQHF.

The rearrangement joins TRBV30 to TRBJ2-1; 11 positions agree with TRBD2. Unmatched junction bases numbered 5, after V lost 1 base and J lost 0 bases. Per germline, CDR1 GTSNPN and CDR2 SVGIG (reference sequence). CDR3 length: 17 residues. The CDR3 here is CAWSAGLAGYSYNEQFF. In DNA, the CDR3 is TGTGCCTGGAGTGCCGGACTAGCGGGCTACTCCTACAATGAGCAGTTCTTC.

V is TRBV15 and J is TRBJ2-3; D tentatively reads TRBD1 or TRBD2 (5 bases each). Germline V gene sequence: CDR1 LNHNV, CDR2 YYDKDF (reference sequence). This CDR3 is 14 amino acids long. The V end lost 5 bases, the J end lost 2 bases, and 11 bases lay between the germline ends. CDR3 nucleotide sequence: TGTGCCACCAGCGGGACCCCCATCACAGATACGCAGTATTTT. Translation: CATSGTPITDTQYF.

This clone was seen a handful of times. The CDR3 loop is CASSLQGPYSGNTIYF. In DNA form, the CDR3 reads TGTGCCAGCAGCTTGCAGGGGCCTTACTCTGGAAACACCATATATTTT. V and J are TRBV7-2 and TRBJ1-3, with D perhaps TRBD1 (6 bases). Germline V lookup: CDR1 SGHTA, CDR2 FQGNSA. The CDR3 consists of 16 residues. With 3 bases removed from V and 0 bases from J, the gap between germline ends came to 12 bases.

The chain uses TRBV7-2 and TRBJ2-1, with TRBD1 matching over 10 bases. The CDR3 contains 14 residues. Germline values: CDR1 SGHTA, CDR2 FQGNSA. With V trimmed by 5 bases and J by 7 bases, 5 bases remained unmatched. For the CDR3, the DNA is TGTGCCAGCAGCCGTGGGACAGGGGAGAATGAGCAGTTCTTC. Protein sequence: CASSRGTGENEQFF.

Here the CDR3 DNA reads TGTGCCAGCAGTGAAGGTCACAGAAATCAGCCCCAGCATTTT. Translation: CASSEGHRNQPQHF. The V call is TRBV25-1, the J call TRBJ1-5; D remains ambiguous. Trimming shortened V by 2 bases and J by 4 bases, and 9 bases separated the two germline ends. The germline CDR1 and CDR2 sequences are MGHDK and SYGVNS. CDR3 length: 14 amino acids.

This chain connects TRBV29-1 to TRBJ2-1; D gene ambiguous. The V end was cut by 7 bases, the J end by 0 bases, with 10 bases between. Germline loops: CDR1 SQVTM, CDR2 ANQGSEA. This CDR3 has 13 residues. The CDR3 nucleotides are TGCAGCGCTCTTAGTATCTCCTACAATGAGCAGTTCTTC. This sequence encodes CSALSISYNEQFF.

This clone came up a few times. The chain employs TRBV30 and TRBJ2-7; tentative D call: TRBD1 (5 bases). The CDR3 contains 11 residues. Germline CDR1 is GTSNPN and CDR2 is SVGIG (reference sequence). The ends were cut back, 3 bases at V and 4 bases at J, with 7 bases in the middle. The CDR3 reads CAWRTAYEQYF. DNA for the CDR3: TGTGCCTGGAGGACAGCTTACGAGCAGTACTTC.